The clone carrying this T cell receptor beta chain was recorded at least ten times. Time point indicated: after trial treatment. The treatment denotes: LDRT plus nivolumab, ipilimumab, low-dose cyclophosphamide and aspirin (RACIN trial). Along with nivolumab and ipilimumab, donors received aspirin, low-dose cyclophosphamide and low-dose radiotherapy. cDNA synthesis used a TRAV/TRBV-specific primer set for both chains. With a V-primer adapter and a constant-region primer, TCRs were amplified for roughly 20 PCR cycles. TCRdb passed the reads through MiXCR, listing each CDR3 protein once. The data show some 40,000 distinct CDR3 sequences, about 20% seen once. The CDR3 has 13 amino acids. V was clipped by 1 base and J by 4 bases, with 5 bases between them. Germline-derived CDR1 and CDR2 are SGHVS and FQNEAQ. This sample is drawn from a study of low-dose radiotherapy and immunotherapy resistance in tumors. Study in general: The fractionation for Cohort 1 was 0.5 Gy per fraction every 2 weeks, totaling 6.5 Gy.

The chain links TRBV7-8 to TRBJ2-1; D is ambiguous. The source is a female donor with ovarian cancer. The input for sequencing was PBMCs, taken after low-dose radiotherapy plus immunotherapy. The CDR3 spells CASSLGHYNEQFF. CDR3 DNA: TGTGCCAGCAGCTTAGGGCATTACAATGAGCAGTTCTTC. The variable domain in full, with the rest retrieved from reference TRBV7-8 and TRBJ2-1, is GAGVSQSPRYKVAKRGQDVALRCDPISGHVSLFWYQQALGQGPEFLTYFQNEAQLDKSGLPSDRFFAERPEGSVSTLKIQRTQQEDSAVYLCASSLGHYNEQFFGPGTRLTVL.